The rows below give T cell receptor beta chains drawn from one sample of a study of shared clonotypes between healthy human individuals. Only in-frame clones appear in the TCRdb table, and some are missing; sequencing was by immunoSEQ multiplex PCR. The top ten hold 1.7% of the sample, which has around 2.1 million clones, about 92% seen once. Specimen: naive CD8+ T cells from PBMCs. These receptors were obtained from a man aged 18 to 29 in good health. Some clones in this sample may be carry-over from other donors' samples. Each CDR3 is given with its conserved first and last residue. A D gene is named only where the DNA matches it firmly. For some rows the clone size is stated as once, few or many, or as a class when expanded; others skip it.

d_call j_call v_call clone_size cdr3_nt cdr3_aa
TRBD2 TRBJ2-3 TRBV9 . TGTGCCAGCAGCGTAGAGGGGGGACTAGCGGTCACAGATACGCAGTATTTT CASSVEGGLAVTDTQYF
TRBD1 TRBJ2-1 TRBV5-1 . TGCGCCAGCAGCCCAACGGACAGGAACAATGAGCAGTTCTTC CASSPTDRNNEQFF
. TRBJ2-2 TRBV27 . TGTGCCAGCAGTTTAAGGCGGACCGGGGAGCTGTTTTTT CASSLRRTGELFF
. TRBJ2-7 TRBV27 . TGTGCCAGCAGTTTGAGAAAGCTCTACGAGCAGTACTTC CASSLRKLYEQYF
. TRBJ2-1 TRBV29-1 . TGCAGCGTGACTATTGGCGGATCCTACAATGAGCAGTTCTTC CSVTIGGSYNEQFF
. TRBJ2-5 TRBV2 . TGTGCCAGCAGCCGGACACCCAGGGTGTACGAAGAGACCCAGTACTTC CASSRTPRVYEETQYF
. TRBJ1-2 TRBV7-2 . TGTGCCAGCAGCTTAGTGTGGGCAGGGGACTATGGCTACACCTTC CASSLVWAGDYGYTF
. TRBJ1-1 TRBV7-8 . TGTGCCAGCAGCTCAGGGGCCAGAATGAACACTGAAGCTTTCTTT CASSSGARMNTEAFF
. TRBJ1-3 TRBV30 . TGTGCCTGGAAGTGGGCAGTAGTTACTCCCGCCGTGGACACCATATATTTT CAWKWAVVTPAVDTIYF
TRBD1 TRBJ2-7 TRBV5-1 . TGCGCCAGCATGGGACAGAACTCCTACGAGCAGTACTTC CASMGQNSYEQYF
. TRBJ1-5 TRBV4-2 . TGTGCCAGCAGCCAAGTAGATGGGGGCAATCAGCCCCAGCATTTT CASSQVDGGNQPQHF
. TRBJ2-3 TRBV7-9 . TGTGCCAGCAGGCGACTCCTCACAGATACGCAGTATTTT CASRRLLTDTQYF
TRBD1 TRBJ1-1 TRBV19 . TGTGCCAGTAGTATTGGGACAGGGGGAACTGAAGCTTTCTTT CASSIGTGGTEAFF
TRBD1 TRBJ2-5 TRBV28 . TGTGCCAGCAGTTTAAGGACAGGGGAGGAGACCCAGTACTTC CASSLRTGEETQYF
. TRBJ2-7 TRBV28 . TGTGCCAGCAGTCCATTGGTGGAGCAGTACTTC CASSPLVEQYF
. TRBJ1-5 TRBV6-6 once TGTGCCAGCACAAAGGGTAGTGGGGGTCCTAGGCAGCCCCAGCATTTT CASTKGSGGPRQPQHF
. TRBJ2-3 TRBV27 . TGTGCCAGCAGACTCTCGAAGGGGGATACGCAGTATTTT CASRLSKGDTQYF
TRBD1 TRBJ2-7 TRBV7-9 . TGTGCCAGCAGCCGAAGTCCGGGACAGGTGAGCTCCTACGAGCAGTACTTC CASSRSPGQVSSYEQYF
. TRBJ2-7 TRBV21-1 . TGTGCCAGCAGCTCCTGGGACTGTAATTTTTTATCCGGGAGGGACTCCTACGAGCAGTACTTC CASSSWDCNFLSGRDSYEQYF
. TRBJ1-1 TRBV28 few TGTGCCATCTCCCTGGACTACACTGAAGCTTTCTTT CAISLDYTEAFF
TRBD2 TRBJ2-1 TRBV6-5 . TGTGCCAGCAGTTACGCGGGACTAGCGGGAGTTGAGCAGTTCTTC CASSYAGLAGVEQFF
. TRBJ1-5 TRBV5-1 . TGCGCCAGCAGCTTGGGTCCAGACAATCAGCCCCAGCATTTT CASSLGPDNQPQHF
TRBD2 TRBJ2-1 TRBV30 . TGTGCCTGGGGGGGGACTCCGGGACTAGCGAAGACCTGGTATGACAATGAGCAGTTCTTC CAWGGTPGLAKTWYDNEQFF
. TRBJ2-5 TRBV10-2 . TGCGCCAGCAGTGAGACTGGCCCTCAAGAGACCCAGTACTTC CASSETGPQETQYF
. TRBJ2-7 TRBV29-1 . TGCAGCACCCCCCGCCCGGGCTCCTACGAGCAGTACTTC CSTPRPGSYEQYF
. TRBJ2-3 TRBV7-2 . TGTGCCAGCAGCTTACTGGTCAGAGATACGCAGTATTTT CASSLLVRDTQYF
TRBD1 TRBJ1-1 TRBV6-1 . TGTGCCATCAAGGACAGGGTGGCCCCTGAAGCTTTCTTT CAIKDRVAPEAFF